The 5 T cell receptor beta chains below all came from one sample that was sequenced in a study of CD8 T cells in ankylosing spondylitis. MiXCR, run by TCRdb on the 5' RACE reads, gives a single entry per CDR3 protein. This table holds some 33,000 distinct CDR3 sequences, 13% to 15% found once. Sequenced: blood. These receptors were taken from a male donor with ankylosing spondylitis or in good health (not recorded which).

This clonotype was found a few times. CDR3 sequence reads: CAISESLGEKLFF. In DNA form, the CDR3 reads TGTGCCATCAGTGAGTCCCTGGGTGAAAAACTGTTTTTT. The chain combines TRBV10-3 with TRBJ1-4; no clear D gene. CDR1 ENHRY and CDR2 SYGVKD come from the germline V gene. V lost 0 bases and J 7 bases, leaving 6 bases between the germline ends. The CDR3 consists of 13 residues.

The chain links TRBV27 to TRBJ1-4, with a tentative D call TRBD1 (6 bases). The germline gives CDR1 MNHEY, CDR2 SMNVEV (reference sequence). The ends were cut back, 4 bases at V and 8 bases at J, with 11 bases in the middle. CDR3 length: 13 residues. The CDR3 is CASSSRGQEKLFF. The CDR3 region has the DNA TGTGCCAGCAGTTCCCGAGGACAGGAAAAACTGTTTTTT.

The chain recombines TRBV12-3 or TRBV12-4 with TRBJ2-3; 9 positions match TRBD2. V shed 6 bases, J shed 2 bases, and the junction held 6 bases outside the gene matches. CDR3 length equals 15 residues. DNA for the CDR3: TGTGCCAGCAGCCTGGGGACTAGCCTCACAGATACGCAGTATTTT. It translates to CASSLGTSLTDTQYF.

This clonotype was picked up a small number of times. This rearrangement joins TRBV6-2 or TRBV6-3 to TRBJ1-1, with D possibly being TRBD1 (6 bases). Germline lookup yields CDR1 MNHEY and CDR2 SVGEGT. This CDR3 has 16 amino acids. The V end was cut by 4 bases, the J end by 0 bases, with 15 bases between. Written as DNA, the CDR3 is TGTGCCAGCAGTTCACCTTGGACAGCGATGAACACTGAAGCTTTCTTT. Translating gives CASSSPWTAMNTEAFF.

This clonotype has more than one count but fewer than ten. V usage is TRBV20-1 and J usage is TRBJ2-3; D call uncertain. Germline values: CDR1 DFQATT, CDR2 SNEGSKA (reference sequence). V was trimmed by 1 base and J by 0 bases, leaving 5 bases between them. CDR3 size: 13 residues. The CDR3 region is CSARVQSTDTQYF. The CDR3, as DNA: TGCAGTGCTAGAGTACAGAGCACAGATACGCAGTATTTT.